This T cell receptor (beta chain) stems from a study of blood T cell repertoires in COVID-19. Looking at the study overall: Samples representing acute and convalescent COVID-19 were sourced from the United States, Italy and Spain.

Trimming left V 7 bases short and J 3 bases short, with 14 bases between. In germline, CDR1 is SGHVS, CDR2 FQNEAQ. This CDR3 is 14 amino acids long. Original processing methods: Researchers report that nucleated cell counts were estimated from reference gene primer amplification. Repertoires were generated with immunoSEQ multiplex PCR, while TCRdb's copy carries only in-frame clones and drops some. Clone size and the V and J calls come from that table; the DNA yielded D and trimming. The repertoire includes under 150,000 clones, almost 70% of them detected once, and roughly 2% sits in the top ten. J is TRBJ2-3 and V is TRBV7-8, with D possibly TRBD2 on 5 matching bases. This sequence originates from a woman aged 70-85 years with acute or convalescent COVID-19. Sequencing was carried out using peripheral blood. CDR3 residues: CASTWGSVTDTQYF. For the CDR3, the DNA is TGTGCCAGCACCTGGGGTAGCGTAACAGATACGCAGTATTTT. The entire variable domain, with the rest obtained from reference TRBV7-8 and TRBJ2-3, is as follows: GAGVSQSPRYKVAKRGQDVALRCDPISGHVSLFWYQQALGQGPEFLTYFQNEAQLDKSGLPSDRFFAERPEGSVSTLKIQRTQQEDSAVYLCASTWGSVTDTQYFGPGTRLTVL.